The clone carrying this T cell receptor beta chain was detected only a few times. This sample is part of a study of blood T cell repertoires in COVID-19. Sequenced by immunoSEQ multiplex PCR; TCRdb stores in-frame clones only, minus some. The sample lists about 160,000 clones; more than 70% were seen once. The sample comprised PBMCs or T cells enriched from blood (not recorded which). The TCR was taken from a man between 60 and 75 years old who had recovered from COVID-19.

CDR3 loop: CASSVQGAFFYGYTF. Written as DNA, the CDR3 is TGTGCCAGCAGCGTCCAGGGGGCCTTTTTCTATGGCTACACCTTC. The rearrangement uses TRBV5-6 and TRBJ1-2, with TRBD1 identical over 8 bases. Germline CDR1 is SGHDT and CDR2 is YYEEEE. The CDR3 has 15 amino acids. The V and J ends lost 4 bases and 4 bases, in that order; junction bases with no gene match: 9.